The next 9 T cell receptor beta chains were all read from a single sample in a study of T-cell memory formation after mild COVID-19. TCRdb independently ran MiXCR on the 5' RACE reads; one entry per CDR3 protein. The sample carries 140,000 to 150,000 distinct CDR3 sequences, 5.5% to 7% recorded once. Input material: PBMCs or a T cell subset sorted from them (not recorded which). The receptors were gathered from an adult woman who had mild COVID-19 (a few samples of this study predate the infection). Cell type and time point are not known.

This chain uses TRBV4-1 with TRBJ1-2, with TRBD1 matching 7 bases. Germline CDR1 reads MGHRA; CDR2 reads YSYEKL. This CDR3 has 19 residues. V lost 0 bases and J lost 4; bases outside the gene matches: 17. CDR3 loop: CASSQEGRQGLVLGYGYTF. In nucleotides, the CDR3 is TGCGCCAGCAGCCAAGAGGGGAGACAGGGACTGGTACTGGGCTATGGCTACACCTTC.

J is TRBJ2-5 and V is TRBV7-3; no definite D call. Deletions cut 2 bases from V and 1 base from J, with 5 bases between. The CDR3 spans 13 residues. Germline V gene data show CDR1 as SGHTA and CDR2 as FQGTGA. The CDR3 nucleotides are TGTGCCAGCAGCTTATCGACCCAAGAGACCCAGTACTTC. This codes for CASSLSTQETQYF.

This clonotype was picked up many times. The chain has TRBV30 and TRBJ2-3; the match to TRBD1 covers 10 bases. Germline CDR1 GTSNPN, CDR2 SVGIG (reference sequence). Trimming removed 3 bases from V and 3 bases from J; junction bases left unmatched: 9. The CDR3 runs to 16 residues. Written as DNA, the CDR3 is TGTGCCTGGAGCTTTAAGGACAGGGGGATTACAGATACGCAGTATTTT. Its protein product is CAWSFKDRGITDTQYF.

In its sample, this clonotype was seen many times. The chain carries TRBV19 and TRBJ2-7; maybe TRBD1 (5 bases). The CDR3 is made up of 12 amino acids. Trimming shortened V by 4 bases and J by 4 bases, and 8 bases separated the two germline ends. Looked up from germline, CDR1 is LNHDA and CDR2 is SQIVND (reference sequence). Here the CDR3 reads CASSTQGYEQYF. The CDR3 DNA follows: TGTGCCAGTAGTACCCAGGGATACGAGCAGTACTTC.

This clonotype was detected a few times. The rearrangement links TRBV7-9 to TRBJ2-5; D is undetermined. The CDR3 has 16 amino acids. V dropped 2 bases and J dropped 1 base, with 14 bases sitting between them. Looked up from germline, CDR1 is SEHNR and CDR2 is FQNEAQ (reference sequence). CDR3 sequence (DNA): TGTGCCAGCAGCTTAAGGGCAGCCGCTATCCAAGAGACCCAGTACTTC. Encoded protein: CASSLRAAAIQETQYF.

In this sample, this clonotype turned up many times. V gene TRBV7-2 combines with J gene TRBJ2-5; 8 bases match TRBD2. There are 14 residues in the CDR3. Germline V gives CDR1 SGHTA, CDR2 FQGNSA. J lost 5 bases, V lost 4 bases, and 6 bases had no gene match. The CDR3 DNA reads as TGTGCCAGCAGCTCTGCCTCTAGCGGGGAGACCCAGTACTTC. This encodes CASSSASSGETQYF.

V gene TRBV7-6 combines with J gene TRBJ2-1; 9 bases agree with TRBD2. CDR3 size: 19 residues. Trimming at V came to 7 bases and at J to 4 bases, leaving 20 bases not matched to a gene. CDR1 and CDR2 from the germline V gene are SGHVS and FNYEAQ. The CDR3 DNA sequence: TGTGCCAGCATACTTCGGGCGGGAGGGCCTCCCTTCGATTACAATGAGCAGTTCTTC. This sequence encodes CASILRAGGPPFDYNEQFF.

This clonotype has a count of ten or more. The chain employs TRBV5-1 and TRBJ2-5, with D perhaps TRBD1 (6 bases). V lost 0 bases and J 1 base, leaving 10 bases between the germline ends. There are 15 residues in the CDR3. Germline V gene data show CDR1 as SGHRS and CDR2 as YFSETQ. CDR3 sequence reads: CASSLGTGPQETQYF. The CDR3 DNA reads TGCGCCAGCAGCTTGGGCACAGGGCCCCAAGAGACCCAGTACTTC.

The rearrangement links TRBV12-3 or TRBV12-4 to TRBJ1-2; D ambiguous. The V end lost 4 bases, the J end lost 8 bases, and 11 bases lay between the germline ends. This CDR3 is 12 amino acids long. The CDR3 DNA reads TGTGCCAGCAGTTGGACTCAAGGGGGCTACACCTTC. Its protein is CASSWTQGGYTF.